This T cell receptor beta chain is drawn from a study of blood T cell repertoires in COVID-19. Study context: The United States, Italy and Spain provided the acute and convalescent COVID-19 samples. The analysed material was cDNA or gDNA that came from T cells, B-cell-depleted T cells, or PBMCs.

This CDR3 contains 15 residues. V lost 5 bases, J lost 6 bases, and 10 bases stayed unmatched. The germline CDR1 and CDR2 sequences are LNHDA and SQIVND (reference sequence). Source study methods: Estimation of nucleated cell counts relied on the amplification of reference gene primers. Sequencing was performed with immunoSEQ multiplex PCR; in TCRdb, only in-frame clones are kept and a portion is missing. D and trimming were read from the DNA, whereas the V and J calls and clone size are those reported in that table. The sample holds approximately 200,000 clones, about 85% seen once. The chain combines TRBV19 with TRBJ2-1, with 7 positions matching TRBD1. The sequenced sample was peripheral blood. This receptor was taken from a man aged 40-55 years with acute or convalescent COVID-19. In nucleotides, the CDR3 is TGTGCCAGTAGTCGCTCATCAGACAGGGCCAATGAGCAGTTCTTC. Protein sequence: CASSRSSDRANEQFF.